This T cell receptor (beta chain) appears in the sequencing data of a study of T cells in tuberculosis. Trimming took 4 bases from V and 8 from J; bases not matched to a gene: 14. Germline CDR1 SGHAT, CDR2 FQNNGV. This CDR3 has 16 amino acids. Only in-frame clones appear in the TCRdb table, and some are missing; sequencing was by immunoSEQ multiplex PCR. The sample yields tens of thousands of clones, about 91% seen once. Indicated time point: new active TB diagnosis, blood taken before or within 7 days of starting treatment. Each clinical donor contributed on average around 97,000 T cells from unsorted cryopreserved PBMC.

The receptor's source is an adult with tuberculosis. Some clones in this sample may be carry-over from other donors' samples. Here the sequenced sample was PBMCs, taken at tuberculosis diagnosis. This chain joins TRBV11-2 and TRBJ1-2, with 9 nucleotides matching TRBD1. In DNA form, the CDR3 reads TGTGCCAGCAGCTCACCGGGACAGGGCAGGAAGCGGGGCTACACCTTC. Translating gives CASSSPGQGRKRGYTF. Together with reference TRBV11-2 and TRBJ1-2, the CDR3 gives the full variable domain: EAGVAQSPRYKIIEKRQSVAFWCNPISGHATLYWYQQILGQGPKLLIQFQNNGVVDDSQLPKDRFSAERLKGVDSTLKIQPAKLEDSAVYLCASSSPGQGRKRGYTFGSGTRLTVV.